This T cell receptor (beta chain) emerged from a study of HIV-infected children after antiretroviral therapy interruption. This clonotype was counted ten times or more. The sample's treatment: PENTA 11 planned treatment interruption arm or continuous ART arm. V was cut by 6 bases and J by 2 bases, with 3 bases left in between. Germline V CDR1 and CDR2: DFQATT, SNEGSKA (reference sequence). This CDR3 region has 10 residues. Unique molecular identifiers were included in an RNA-based 3' RACE TCR library. TCRdb reprocessed the 3' RACE reads via MiXCR and lists one record per CDR3 protein. The sample includes some 90,000 distinct CDR3 sequences, around 6.9% of them seen just once.

Sample: CD45RA+ CD4+ T cells from PBMCs, pooled from several time points, taken from a donor given antiretroviral therapy, either interrupted or continuous. Subset indicated: naive CD4+ CD45RA+ CD45RO- T cells. The sequence came from a pool of human donors with HIV. The V gene is TRBV20-1, the J gene TRBJ2-3; D call uncertain. The CDR3 DNA follows: TGCAGTGCCACCACAGATACGCAGTATTTT. Amino acid sequence: CSATTDTQYF.